The clone carrying this TCR beta chain came up many times. Trimming pared 5 bases from V and 7 bases from J, leaving 12 bases between. CDR3 length equals 12 residues. This sample was taken from a study of Graves' ophthalmopathy and Graves' hyperthyroidism. Amplifying from RNA transcripts, the study obtained TCR beta CDR3 regions. An opening RT-PCR round employed HTBI primers and preceded a second-round multiplex PCR. TCRdb reprocessed the multiplex PCR reads via MiXCR and lists one record per CDR3 protein. The sample records some 1.1 million distinct CDR3 sequences, 35% to 40% being singletons. The chain carries TRBV12-3 or TRBV12-4 and TRBJ2-7; D tentatively reads TRBD1 or TRBD2 (6 bases each). The source is an adult man with Graves' hyperthyroidism. The sequenced material came from peripheral blood or thyroid tissue (not recorded which). CDR3 amino acids: CASSPGGWEQYF. CDR3 DNA: TGTGCCAGCAGTCCCGGGGGCTGGGAGCAGTACTTC.